Below, 9 T cell receptor beta chains from the same sample are listed, as sequenced in a study of cytomegalovirus exposure and HLA in healthy donors. PCR used 60 Vbeta primers and 13 Jbeta primers. Assay used: immunoSEQ multiplex PCR; TCRdb lists only in-frame clones, some missing. Among approximately 160,000 clones listed, approximately 70% were seen once. The sequencing sample was made of PBMCs. Every receptor here comes from a woman between 40 and 50 years old in good health and CMV-seropositive.

Comments on this clone: A junction boundary mismatches the germline segment, possibly from a read error. The V and J genes are TRBV2 and TRBJ1-2, with 9 bases lining up with TRBD1. This CDR3 comprises 14 residues. The germline CDR1 and CDR2 sequences are SNHLY and FYNNEI. For the CDR3, the DNA is TGTGCCAGCAGATTACAGGGGGCAGTTAATGGCTACCCCTTC. It yields the protein CASRLQGAVNGYPF. Together with reference TRBV2 and TRBJ1-2, the CDR3 gives the full variable domain: EPEVTQTPSHQVTQMGQEVILRCVPISNHLYFYWYRQILGQKVEFLVSFYNNEISEKSEIFDDQFSVERPDGSNFTLKIRSTKLEDSAMYFCASRLQGAVNGYPFGSGTRLTVV.

V usage is TRBV5-1 and J usage is TRBJ2-7, with 10 bases identical to TRBD1. Per germline, CDR1 SGHRS and CDR2 YFSETQ. Losses at the gene ends were 0 bases for V and 7 bases for J; bases not matched to a gene: 7. CDR3 length equals 15 residues. CDR3 amino acids: CASSLAGGQGTEQYF. The DNA of the CDR3 is TGCGCCAGCAGCTTGGCCGGGGGACAGGGGACGGAGCAGTACTTC.

This clone appeared a few times. This chain links TRBV4-3 with TRBJ1-1; D not resolved. The CDR3 covers 17 residues. Germline values: CDR1 LGHNA, CDR2 YSLEER. V gave up 0 bases and J gave up 1 base, with 15 bases separating them. The chain's CDR3 is CASSQDYFVTENTEAFF. CDR3 bases: TGCGCCAGCAGCCAAGATTATTTTGTTACAGAGAACACTGAAGCTTTCTTT.

The V gene is TRBV18, the J gene TRBJ1-1, with 8 bases aligning to TRBD1. The CDR3 is made up of 14 amino acids. The germline V gene encodes CDR1 KGHSH and CDR2 LQKENI. Trimming cost V 4 bases and J 1 base; bases outside gene matches: 2. The CDR3 protein is CASSQDRGNTEAFF. The DNA of the CDR3 is TGTGCCAGCTCACAAGACAGGGGGAACACTGAAGCTTTCTTT. The full variable domain, its missing parts supplied by reference TRBV18 and TRBJ1-1, is NAGVMQNPRHLVRRRGQEARLRCSPMKGHSHVYWYRQLPEEGLKFMVYLQKENIIDESGMPKERFSAEFPKEGPSILRIQQVVRGDSAAYFCASSQDRGNTEAFFGQGTRLTVV.

The V gene is TRBV5-1, the J gene TRBJ1-4, with 8 positions matching TRBD1. The ends lost 4 bases at V and 6 bases at J; junction bases unmatched: 11. The length of the CDR3 is 16 residues. In germline, CDR1 is SGHRS, CDR2 YFSETQ. The CDR3 loop is CASSPIPGQGYEKLFF. DNA of the CDR3: TGCGCCAGCAGCCCTATCCCCGGACAGGGTTATGAAAAACTGTTTTTT.

A remark on this clone: The junction and the germline gene differ at one end; a read error may be behind it. This chain uses TRBV7-2 with TRBJ2-3, with 12 nucleotides matching TRBD2. This CDR3 has 17 amino acids. The germline V gene has CDR1 SGHTA and CDR2 FQGNSA. The CDR3 nucleotides are TGTGCCAGCAGCCTAGCCAGACTAGCGGGGGGCACAGATACGCAGTATTTT. It yields the protein CASSLARLAGGTDTQYF.

In this sample, this clone turned up once. V usage is TRBV5-5 and J usage is TRBJ1-2; possible D gene TRBD1, 5 bases. Deletions cut 0 bases from V and 8 bases from J, with 8 bases between. The germline V gene encodes CDR1 SGHKS and CDR2 YYEKEE (reference sequence). The CDR3 totals 12 residues. Here the CDR3 reads CASSLVQAGYTF. For the CDR3, the DNA is TGTGCCAGCAGCTTGGTACAGGCGGGCTACACCTTC.

The chain combines TRBV7-8 with TRBJ2-7; D might be TRBD1 (6 bases). The V gene lost 1 base and the J gene lost 5 bases, with 12 bases spanning the gap. Germline V gene data show CDR1 as SGHVS and CDR2 as FQNEAQ. The CDR3 contains 14 residues. The CDR3 protein is CASSLDRVWDEQYF. The CDR3 DNA is TGTGCCAGCAGCTTAGACAGGGTTTGGGACGAGCAGTACTTC.

Worth noting for this clone: Other DNA sequences in this specimen translate into the identical CDR3. This CDR3 reads CASSEQGNQPQHF. The CDR3 region has the DNA TGCGCCAGCAGTGAACAGGGTAATCAGCCCCAGCATTTT. The chain has TRBV10-2 and TRBJ1-5, with D tentatively TRBD1 (6 bases). There are 13 residues in the CDR3. Germline V gives CDR1 WSHSY, CDR2 SAAADI. V gave up 3 bases and J gave up 4 bases, with 7 bases separating them.